This TCR beta chain was obtained from a study of shared clonotypes between healthy human individuals (TCRdb year 2020). Some background on the complete study: A few men and two women, aged 18 to 49 years, made up the cohort. Per donor, three plates each were used for CD4 naive and CD4 memory, two for CD8 naive, and one for CD8 memory. To estimate repertoire size and how much clonotype sharing occurs between individuals, the study deeply sequenced the blood TCR repertoires of roughly 5 healthy adults. To increase sequencing depth and limit assay-specific biases, TCR repertoire library preparation and sequencing were carried out by different laboratories using diverse techniques. Between about 0.8 and 9 billion PBMCs per donor were obtained by leukapheresis. What the study reported, not specific to this receptor: Larger estimated clonotype richness was generally found for naive subsets than for memory subsets. Sharing across a few donors was observed for around 5% of naive CD4, under 4% of naive CD8, about 2.3% of memory CD4, and about 0.38% of memory CD8 clonotypes. Pairwise subsampling led to the expectation that sequencing depth would affect the degree of clonotype sharing among donors. Sampling was restricted to blood, and TCR repertoires in tissue are likely to differ from TCR repertoires in blood. Rarefaction of sorted-subset datasets indicated incomplete sequencing despite the large sequencing depth. Clonotypes shared by all four sorted-subset donors showed higher generation probabilities than non-shared clonotypes. The small number of donors limited the genetic and exposure-history diversity represented.

The donors were healthy, HIV-negative adults who had no recently reported acute infections or vaccinations. Every donor was a Caucasian adult living in Nashville, Tennessee, USA. Magnetic negative selection was used to enrich CD4+ T cells, after which naive cells were positively selected on CD45RA and the negative fraction became the memory subset. Blood was collected by leukapheresis, and PBMCs were isolated by Ficoll-Histopaque density gradient centrifugation and then cryopreserved in liquid nitrogen vapor phase. Purity and quantity of every magnetically sorted T cell population were checked by analytical flow cytometry. Genomic DNA was isolated from each sorted fraction and quantified by UV absorbance on a Nanodrop 2000c. TCR CDR3 regions were amplified from genomic DNA by multiplex PCR using the deep immunoSEQ assay. Extracted genomic DNA from each cell subset was distributed evenly across all wells of several immunoSEQ 96-well plates, and each plate was treated as a replicate. Each replicate PCR for sorted subsets received approximately 200 ng genomic DNA, equal to roughly 30,000 T cell genomes. Purified libraries were quantified with a Qubit 3.0 fluorometer, sized on a Bioanalyzer 2100, and re-quantified with the KAPA Library Quantification kit. Each immunoSEQ 96-well plate was sequenced on its own single-read 150-cycle Illumina NextSeq 550 flow cell. As for the original processing: The immunoSEQ output contained only junctional sequences without quality scores, so filtering could not match that applied to full-length reads. To assign V/J genes and CDR3, sequences were annotated using PyIR, a Python wrapper for IgBLAST v1.9, with IMGT germline references. Reads were filtered out if the reads had weak V/J assignments (E-value above 1e-6), no CDR3, stop codons, out-of-frame junctions, or ambiguous translated residues. A V3J clonotype was defined by an identical inferred V gene, J gene, and CDR3 amino acid sequence. To compute the percentage overlap between repertoires, the number of shared unique clonotypes was divided by the size of the smaller repertoire. Richness of each repertoire was evaluated using RTK rarefaction, the Chao1 estimator, and Recon v2.1 estimates of unobserved clonotypes. Generation probabilities for all TCRbeta clonotypes obtained by the gDNA method from a few donors were computed using OLGA. Held by TCRdb, this immuneACCESS table contains in-frame sequences only and omits some clones. Under half of the omission traces to an unresolved V gene where checked; the cause of the rest is unknown. Clone size and the V and J calls come from that table; the DNA yielded D and trimming. The sample table lists around 1,000,000 clones, around 77% of them with a count of one. 0.89% of the sample is taken by the ten largest.

Details on this clone: Its antigen target is currently unknown. Qualities for individual bases were not recorded, and no much larger clone is one base off.

The sequenced material came from memory CD4+ T cells from PBMCs. Read against the paper, the sample's cell subset or site label means: CD45RA-negative fraction. The source of this sequence is a man aged 18-30 years in good health. Some clones in this sample may be carry-over from other donors' samples.

The CDR3 protein sequence reads: CASSPVPQSSGANVLTF. The nucleotides read TGTGCCAGCTCACCGGTTCCCCAGAGCTCTGGGGCCAACGTCCTGACTTTC. The V and J segments used are TRBV18 and TRBJ2-6; the D gene remains uncertain. The germline V gene encodes CDR1 KGHSH and CDR2 LQKENI. Trimming removed 3 bases from V and 0 bases from J, leaving 12 bases between the germline ends. Measured from the cysteine to the phenylalanine, the CDR3 is 17 residues long. Only the CDR3 portion is preserved as DNA: 51 bases, with reading frame beginning at the first base.